This T cell receptor (beta chain) was recorded in a study of T cell changes during pregnancy in multiple sclerosis. TCRdb's table, derived via immunoSEQ multiplex PCR, lists solely in-frame clones and lacks some. The sample has roughly 30,000 clones, approximately 94% seen once. The clonotype was recovered from a female donor with multiple sclerosis, enrolled in a pregnancy study. The sample here was CD4+ T cells from peripheral blood mononuclear cells, taken in the second trimester of pregnancy.

CDR3 sequence reads: CASSLSGEGNQPQHF. The CDR3 DNA sequence: TGTGCCAGCAGCTTATCCGGGGAGGGCAATCAGCCCCAGCATTTT. This chain uses TRBV7-2 with TRBJ1-5; D unresolved. Trimming took off 2 bases at V and 2 bases at J, with 10 bases between the two ends. There are 15 residues in the CDR3. Per the germline V gene, CDR1 is SGHTA and CDR2 is FQGNSA.